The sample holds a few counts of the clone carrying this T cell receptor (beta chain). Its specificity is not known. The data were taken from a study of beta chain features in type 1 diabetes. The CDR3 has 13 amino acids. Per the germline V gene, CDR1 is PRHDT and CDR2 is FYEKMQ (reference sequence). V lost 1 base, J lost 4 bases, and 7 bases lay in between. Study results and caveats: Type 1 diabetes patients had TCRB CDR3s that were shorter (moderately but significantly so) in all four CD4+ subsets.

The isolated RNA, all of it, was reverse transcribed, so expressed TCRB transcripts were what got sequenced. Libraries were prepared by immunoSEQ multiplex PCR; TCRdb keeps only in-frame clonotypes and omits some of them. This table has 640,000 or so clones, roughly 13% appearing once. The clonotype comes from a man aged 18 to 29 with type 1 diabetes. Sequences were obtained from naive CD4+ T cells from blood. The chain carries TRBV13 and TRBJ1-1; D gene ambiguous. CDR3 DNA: TGTGCCAGCAGCTTAGACTTGGGCACTGAAGCTTTCTTT. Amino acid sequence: CASSLDLGTEAFF.